The entry below describes one T cell receptor beta chain. Its antigen is undetermined. The data were produced by immunoSEQ multiplex PCR, yet TCRdb's version contains in-frame clones alone and is incomplete. The top ten clones hold roughly 2.8% of a sample with tens of thousands of clones, roughly 86% of them seen once. This sample stems from a study of PD-L1 blockade in urothelial cancer. Study overall: The patients' atezolizumab therapy, 1,200 mg intravenously every 3 weeks, started in the mid-2010s. In the patient group, about 90% of the roughly 30 were males with bladder-origin urothelial cancer. Blood drawn 3 weeks (second dose) and 6 weeks after treatment start was analyzed.

Overall study findings and caveats: Better progression-free and overall survival followed lower pretreatment blood clonality.

V lost 1 base, J lost 0 bases, and 4 bases stayed unmatched. Looked up from germline, CDR1 is SGHDT and CDR2 is YYEEEE. The CDR3 loop spans 16 amino acids. This chain connects TRBV5-6 to TRBJ2-1, with TRBD2 matching 7 bases. The receptor comes from a man between 65 and 85 years old with urothelial cancer. The input for sequencing was PBMCs, taken around atezolizumab (anti-PD-L1) treatment. CDR3 region: CASSLRLATSYNEQFF. CDR3 DNA: TGTGCCAGCAGCTTGCGACTAGCCACCTCCTACAATGAGCAGTTCTTC.